The sequence of this TCR beta chain was determined in a study of intratumoral heterogeneity in liver cancer. Data came from immunoSEQ multiplex PCR; TCRdb stores just in-frame clones and leaves some out. The sample contains a few thousand clones, about 70% of which appear only once. Each tumour sample represents a distinct, spatially separated region of the hepatocellular carcinoma nodule. Germline assignment: CDR1 LNHDA and CDR2 SQIVND (reference sequence). The CDR3 consists of 11 residues. The TCR was taken from a woman aged 70-85 years with hepatocellular carcinoma. V gene TRBV19 combines with J gene TRBJ1-5, with a weak D call TRBD1 (6 bases). The material was tumor tissue, obtained before any cancer treatment. CDR3 loop: CARSGDQPQHF. The CDR3 DNA is TGTGCGAGATCAGGGGATCAGCCCCAGCATTTT. Using reference TRBV19 and TRBJ1-5 for the parts outside the CDR3, the full variable domain is DGGITQSPKYLFRKEGQNVTLSCEQNLNHDAMYWYRQDPGQGLRLIYYSQIVNDFQKGDIAEGYSVSREKKESFPLTVTSAQKNPTAFYLCARSGDQPQHFGDGTRLSIL.